What follows are 13 T cell receptor beta chains derived from one specimen sequenced in a study of circulating and synovial CD4+ cells in juvenile arthritis. TCRdb's table, derived via immunoSEQ multiplex PCR, lists solely in-frame clones and lacks some. The repertoire includes about 32,000 clones, 90% to 95% of them detected once, and roughly 0.74% sits in the top ten. The sample taken for sequencing was CD4+ T cells from blood. Receptors were obtained from a human donor with juvenile idiopathic arthritis.

This rearrangement joins TRBV15 to TRBJ2-1; D gene unclear. Trimming took 0 bases from V and 7 from J, leaving 13 bases between them. Germline V gene lookup returns CDR1 LNHNV and CDR2 YYDKDF (reference sequence). The length of the CDR3 is 15 residues. The CDR3 loop reads CATSRDPNSKNEQFF. In nucleotides, the CDR3 is TGTGCCACCAGCAGAGATCCGAACTCAAAGAATGAGCAGTTCTTC.

The rearrangement joins TRBV6-5 to TRBJ1-5; D is uncertain. CDR1 MNHEY and CDR2 SVGAGI come from the germline V gene. This CDR3 contains 13 residues. Trimming cost V 2 bases and J 3 bases, with 5 bases left between them. The CDR3 region has the DNA TGTGCCAGCAGTTACCTACCCAATCAGCCCCAGCATTTT. Translated, it gives CASSYLPNQPQHF.

J is TRBJ1-5 and V is TRBV6-6, with D possibly matching TRBD1 (6 bases). There are 15 residues in the CDR3. CDR1 MNHNY and CDR2 SVGAGI come from the germline V gene (reference sequence). V was trimmed by 8 bases and J by 4 bases, leaving 18 bases between them. The CDR3 sequence is CASLSRQGKNQPQHF. The CDR3 DNA sequence: TGTGCCAGCCTTTCGAGGCAGGGGAAGAATCAGCCCCAGCATTTT.

CDR3 sequence (DNA): TGTGCCAGCAGCGGACCCGGGACTACCCCTTACGAGCAGTACTTC. Translation gives CASSGPGTTPYEQYF. The J gene is TRBJ2-7, the V gene TRBV9, with 7 nucleotides matching TRBD2. This CDR3 is built from 15 residues. Germline CDR1 is SGDLS and CDR2 is YYNGEE. With 3 bases clipped from V and 4 bases from J, the junction kept 10 bases outside the gene matches.

The CDR3 region is CASSLKGSGATDTQYF. The CDR3 region has the DNA TGTGCCAGCAGCTTAAAGGGTAGCGGGGCCACAGATACGCAGTATTTT. The chain recombines TRBV7-3 with TRBJ2-3; the match to TRBD2 covers 8 bases. Germline values: CDR1 SGHTA, CDR2 FQGTGA. V shed 1 base and J 2 bases; nucleotides not matched to a gene: 5. This CDR3 comprises 16 residues. Full variable domain (outside the CDR3, taken from reference TRBV7-3 and TRBJ2-3): GAGVSQTPSNKVTEKGKYVELRCDPISGHTALYWYRQSLGQGPEFLIYFQGTGAADDSGLPNDRFFAVRPEGSVSTLKIQRTERGDSAVYLCASSLKGSGATDTQYFGPGTRLTVL.

The V call is TRBV5-1, the J call TRBJ1-3; no reliable D call. V was trimmed by 0 bases and J by 4 bases, leaving 8 bases between them. The V gene's germline CDR1 is SGHRS and CDR2 YFSETQ. This CDR3 contains 14 residues. The CDR3 sequence is CASSLDSGGNTIYF. DNA of the CDR3: TGCGCCAGCAGCTTGGACTCGGGAGGAAACACCATATATTTT.

V usage is TRBV7-3 and J usage is TRBJ2-2; D might be TRBD2 (6 bases). The CDR3 runs to 16 residues. The V and J ends lost 5 bases and 5 bases respectively, with 18 bases between them. CDR1 is SGHTA and CDR2 is FQGTGA in the germline V gene. CDR3 loop: CASSRLGLGLTGELFF. The CDR3, as DNA: TGTGCCAGCAGCCGACTAGGACTCGGTTTGACCGGGGAGCTGTTTTTT.

The J gene is TRBJ1-2, the V gene TRBV28, with TRBD1 matching 9 bases. The CDR3 covers 14 residues. Germline V CDR1 and CDR2: MDHEN, SYDVKM. V was clipped by 5 bases and J by 3 bases; unmatched bases: 4. The CDR3 is CASSPRDRDYGYTF. CDR3 coding DNA: TGTGCCAGCAGTCCCCGGGACAGGGACTATGGCTACACCTTC.

This clone appeared a few times. DNA of the CDR3: TGTGCCAGTGATCGACACCGCTCTGGAAACACCATATATTTT. It is translated as CASDRHRSGNTIYF. This chain uses TRBV19 with TRBJ1-3, with D unclear. The CDR3 consists of 14 residues. CDR1 and CDR2 (germline): LNHDA, SQIVND (reference sequence). The V end was cut by 8 bases, the J end by 0 bases, with 11 bases between.

This clone was seen a handful of times. This chain uses TRBV7-9 with TRBJ2-7, with unresolved D. CDR3 length: 16 residues. CDR1 and CDR2 from the germline V gene are SEHNR and FQNEAQ (reference sequence). Trimming left V 1 base short and J 0 bases short, with 13 bases between. The CDR3 nucleotides read TGTGCCAGCAGCTTAGAGGTAGCACTGAGCTCCTACGAGCAGTACTTC. Its translation: CASSLEVALSSYEQYF.

The chain has TRBV19 and TRBJ1-5, with 8 positions matching TRBD1. The junction had 6 bases not matched to a gene; V was cut back by 10 bases and J by 4 bases. Germline V gene data show CDR1 as LNHDA and CDR2 as SQIVND (reference sequence). This CDR3 is 13 amino acids long. CDR3 amino acids: CATKDRENQPQHF. The CDR3 region has the DNA TGTGCCACCAAGGACAGGGAGAATCAGCCCCAGCATTTT.

V usage is TRBV10-1 and J usage is TRBJ2-1, with 9 bases matching TRBD1. CDR1 is WNHNN and CDR2 is SYGVQD in the germline V gene (reference sequence). Losses at the gene ends were 2 bases for V and 5 bases for J; bases not matched to a gene: 1. This CDR3 comprises 14 residues. CDR3 DNA: TGCGCCAGCAGTGAGAGGGACAGGGACAATGAGCAGTTCTTC. It translates to CASSERDRDNEQFF.

The chain recombines TRBV7-2 with TRBJ1-5; no clear D gene. The CDR3 spans 14 residues. V lost 8 bases, J lost 0 bases, and 11 bases lay in between. Germline CDR1 reads SGHTA; CDR2 reads FQGNSA. CDR3 protein: CASSGDYSNQPQHF. The CDR3 DNA reads as TGTGCCAGCTCCGGAGATTATAGCAATCAGCCCCAGCATTTT.